Shown below are 11 T cell receptor beta chains from a single sample sequenced in a study of OX40 agonist ivuxolimab in advanced cancers. The table came from immunoSEQ multiplex PCR; TCRdb's copy has only in-frame clones and leaves some out. The sample lists 45,000 to 50,000 clones, approximately 90% seen once, with under 20% in the top ten. Sequencing was performed on CD4+ or CD8+ T cells sorted from blood, taken in a trial of the OX40 agonist ivuxolimab. These receptors came from an adult with an advanced solid tumor such as melanoma, head and neck, liver or kidney cancer.

V is TRBV7-9 and J is TRBJ2-7; no reliable D call. With 4 bases removed from V and 3 bases from J, the gap between germline ends came to 4 bases. This CDR3 spans 11 amino acids. CDR1 is SEHNR and CDR2 is FQNEAQ in the germline V gene (reference sequence). The CDR3: CASSSYYEQYF. CDR3 DNA: TGTGCCAGCAGCTCTTACTACGAGCAGTACTTC.

The CDR3 DNA reads TGTGCCAGCAGTCCGAGGGACCGCTCGCACGAGCAGTACTTC. Its translation is CASSPRDRSHEQYF. V gene TRBV27 combines with J gene TRBJ2-7, with D perhaps being TRBD1 or TRBD2 (5 bases each). This CDR3 comprises 14 residues. Germline CDR1 is MNHEY and CDR2 is SMNVEV (reference sequence). V was trimmed by 5 bases and J by 5 bases, leaving 16 bases between them.

The genes are TRBV5-1 and TRBJ2-1; 10 bases are shared with TRBD2. Germline assignment: CDR1 SGHRS and CDR2 YFSETQ. Trimming took 6 bases from V and 6 from J; bases not matched to a gene: 6. The CDR3 totals 14 residues. DNA for the CDR3: TGCGCCAGCAAGATAGCGGGAGGTTCCAATGAGCAGTTCTTC. Residues: CASKIAGGSNEQFF.

The chain joins TRBV27 to TRBJ2-7; 8 bases agree with TRBD2. The ends lost 3 bases at V and 3 bases at J; junction bases unmatched: 1. Germline V lookup: CDR1 MNHEY, CDR2 SMNVEV (reference sequence). The CDR3 runs to 13 residues. CDR3 region: CASSLAGGYEQYF. The CDR3 nucleotides read TGTGCCAGCAGTTTGGCGGGGGGCTACGAGCAGTACTTC.

This clone was seen only a few times. Other DNA sequences in the sample encode the same CDR3. The gene calls are TRBV5-4 and TRBJ2-7; TRBD1 matches at 7 bases. This CDR3 has 15 amino acids. Trimming removed 0 bases from V and 4 bases from J; junction bases left unmatched: 7. Per the germline V gene, CDR1 is SGHNT and CDR2 is YYREEE (reference sequence). The CDR3 is CASSLGRQGNYEQYF. CDR3 bases: TGTGCCAGCAGCTTGGGTCGACAGGGTAATTACGAGCAGTACTTC.

The chain employs TRBV7-6 and TRBJ2-2; D not certain. Germline loops: CDR1 SGHVS, CDR2 FNYEAQ. This CDR3 is 12 amino acids long. V was clipped by 5 bases and J by 6 bases, with 7 bases between them. The CDR3 DNA follows: TGTGCCAGCAGCCCGGGTTCCGGGGAGCTGTTTTTT. This translates into CASSPGSGELFF. Based on the CDR3 plus reference TRBV7-6 and TRBJ2-2, the full variable domain is GAGVSQSPRYKVTKRGQDVALRCDPISGHVSLYWYRQALGQGPEFLTYFNYEAQQDKSGLPNDRFSAERPEGSISTLTIQRTEQRDSAMYRCASSPGSGELFFGEGSRLTVL.

The chain links TRBV6-5 to TRBJ1-1; D might be TRBD1 (5 bases). CDR1 and CDR2 (germline): MNHEY, SVGAGI. The CDR3 is made up of 15 amino acids. The V end was cut by 5 bases, the J end by 1 base, with 14 bases between. This CDR3 reads CASSPRGPRNTEAFF. CDR3 bases: TGTGCCAGCAGTCCTAGGGGACCGAGGAACACTGAAGCTTTCTTT.

This clone was counted a few times. Here the CDR3 reads CASSLIGSGTDTQYF. The CDR3 DNA reads TGCGCCAGCAGCTTGATCGGGTCAGGCACAGATACGCAGTATTTT. The V and J genes are TRBV5-1 and TRBJ2-3, with D uncertain. V dropped 1 base and J dropped 1 base, with 10 bases sitting between them. Germline CDR1 and CDR2: SGHRS and YFSETQ. The CDR3 consists of 15 residues.

The chain links TRBV28 to TRBJ1-6; no clear D gene. The germline V gene encodes CDR1 MDHEN and CDR2 SYDVKM. V gave up 3 bases and J gave up 0 bases, with 3 bases separating them. This CDR3 is 14 amino acids long. The CDR3 loop is CASSFSSYNSPLHF. The CDR3, as DNA: TGTGCCAGCAGTTTCTCCTCCTATAATTCACCCCTCCACTTT.

Concerning this clone: The CDR3 does not close with the conserved phenylalanine or tryptophan, likely indicating a read error. The chain is built from TRBV9 and TRBJ1-2, with a tentative D call TRBD1 (5 bases). V shed 0 bases and J shed 3 bases, with 9 bases lying between them. CDR1 SGDLS and CDR2 YYNGEE come from the germline V gene. CDR3 length: 14 residues. This CDR3 reads CASSVGQGHYGYTL. CDR3 sequence (DNA): TGTGCCAGCAGCGTAGGTCAGGGCCACTATGGCTACACCCTC.

For the CDR3, the DNA is TGTGCCAGCAGCTTAGGAAAGAAGGGGTCGAACACCGGGGAGCTGTTTTTT. It codes for CASSLGKKGSNTGELFF. The rearrangement joins TRBV28 to TRBJ2-2, with D possibly being TRBD1 (5 bases). The V end was cut by 6 bases, the J end by 0 bases, with 17 bases between. The CDR3 has 17 amino acids. From germline, CDR1 is MDHEN and CDR2 SYDVKM.